These 17 T cell receptor beta chains originate from one sample sequenced in a study of blood T cell repertoires in COVID-19 (TCRdb year 2020). Libraries came from the immunoSEQ multiplex PCR assay. TCRdb took this table from immuneACCESS and kept in-frame rearrangements with V and J called. Such tables lack part of the clones; where checked against another copy, unresolved V genes explain under half of the gap, and the rest is unexplained. The sample includes approximately 220,000 clones, with about 86% observed a single time. 3.5% to 4% of the sample goes to the ten largest clones. Sequencing was carried out using PBMCs or T cells enriched from blood (not recorded which). The receptor source for this set is a woman aged 40 to 50 with acute COVID-19.

The J gene is TRBJ2-7, the V gene TRBV12-3 or TRBV12-4; D may be TRBD1 (7 bases). Trimming took off 4 bases at V and 3 bases at J, with 10 bases between the two ends. The CDR3 sequence is 13 residues long. CDR3 in amino acids: CASSSGGLYEQYF. CDR3 coding DNA: TGTGCCAGCAGTTCAGGGGGGCTCTACGAGCAGTACTTC.

The chain links TRBV4-2 to TRBJ2-7; TRBD2 aligns across 7 bases. J gave up 4 bases and V 0 bases, and 6 bases lay outside the gene matches. The germline gives CDR1 LGHNA, CDR2 YNFKEQ. CDR3 size: 15 residues. CDR3 sequence (DNA): TGTGCCAGCAGCCAAGAGGCTAGCGGCACATACGAGCAGTACTTC. This sequence encodes CASSQEASGTYEQYF.

The chain joins TRBV9 to TRBJ2-5; D might be TRBD2 (7 bases). CDR1 and CDR2 (germline): SGDLS, YYNGEE. The CDR3 contains 18 residues. The germline V and J ends were trimmed by 3 bases and 0 bases, with 21 bases remaining between them. The CDR3 bases are TGTGCCAGCAGCGAGGGGGAGGGGAAGACCTTGTACCAAGAGACCCAGTACTTC. Residues: CASSEGEGKTLYQETQYF.

This clone showed up just once. CDR3 nucleotide sequence: TGTGCCACCAGTGAACGGGGAACTGAAGCTTTCTTT. It encodes CATSERGTEAFF. The chain recombines TRBV24-1 with TRBJ1-1; D gene unclear. Trimming cost V 4 bases and J 5 bases, with 7 bases left between them. The CDR3 has 12 residues. Germline V lookup: CDR1 KGHDR, CDR2 SFDVKD.

The genes are TRBV20-1 and TRBJ2-7, with a weak D call TRBD2 (5 bases). V lost 6 bases and J lost 7, with 10 bases in between. This CDR3 region has 10 residues. Per germline, CDR1 DFQATT and CDR2 SNEGSKA (reference sequence). The CDR3 protein is CSAGTREQYF. The DNA of the CDR3 is TGCAGTGCCGGTACTAGGGAGCAGTACTTC.

The rearrangement links TRBV18 to TRBJ2-7; D remains unclear. V was clipped by 5 bases and J by 4 bases, with 15 bases between them. From germline, CDR1 is KGHSH and CDR2 LQKENI. CDR3 size: 14 residues. CDR3 loop: CASSSYPGPYEQYF. The CDR3 region has the DNA TGTGCCAGCTCATCTTACCCTGGGCCTTACGAGCAGTACTTC.

This chain connects TRBV12-3 or TRBV12-4 to TRBJ2-7, with 12 bases identical to TRBD1. J was trimmed by 4 bases and V by 6 bases; bases with no gene match: 1. This CDR3 comprises 13 residues. The CDR3 is CASRGQGAYEQYF. In nucleotides, the CDR3 is TGTGCCAGCAGGGGACAGGGGGCTTACGAGCAGTACTTC.

This clone was counted a few times. The chain couples TRBV6-4 to TRBJ2-1; TRBD2 aligns across 7 bases. This CDR3 contains 16 residues. The V and J ends lost 2 bases and 7 bases, in that order; junction bases with no gene match: 11. The V gene's germline CDR1 is MRHNA and CDR2 SNTAGT. The CDR3 loop reads CASSDISGLGMNEQFF. The DNA for the CDR3 is TGTGCCAGCAGTGACATTTCAGGACTAGGTATGAATGAGCAGTTCTTC.

This clone was counted a few times. This sequence joins TRBV3-1 (or the pseudogene TRBV3-2) and TRBJ1-3, with 7 bases that match TRBD1. CDR3 length: 16 amino acids. Germline-derived CDR1 and CDR2 are LGHDT and YNNKEL (reference sequence). V was clipped by 1 base and J by 6 bases; unmatched bases: 9. CDR3 sequence: CASSQGGTVLKNTIYF. The CDR3 DNA is TGTGCCAGCAGCCAAGGGGGGACAGTACTCAAAAACACCATATATTTT.

This clone occurred a few times. J is TRBJ2-7 and V is TRBV7-8, with 7 bases fitting TRBD2. Trimming removed 6 bases from V and 0 bases from J; junction bases left unmatched: 2. The CDR3 consists of 13 residues. CDR1 and CDR2 from the germline V gene are SGHVS and FQNEAQ. CDR3 DNA sequence: TGTGCCAGCAGTCGGACTAGCTCCTACGAGCAGTACTTC. Encoded protein: CASSRTSSYEQYF.

The chain combines TRBV28 with TRBJ1-2; unclear D gene. CDR3 size: 15 residues. Germline V gene data show CDR1 as MDHEN and CDR2 as SYDVKM. With 2 bases removed from V and 5 bases from J, the gap between germline ends came to 15 bases. The CDR3 is CASSLTRFGRYGYTF. For the CDR3, the DNA is TGTGCCAGCAGTTTAACACGGTTTGGGAGGTATGGCTACACCTTC.

The chain links TRBV5-4 to TRBJ2-5; 9 nucleotides agree with TRBD2. Unmatched junction bases numbered 7, after V lost 0 bases and J lost 1 base. CDR3 length equals 17 residues. Germline V gives CDR1 SGHNT, CDR2 YYREEE (reference sequence). The CDR3, as DNA: TGTGCCAGCAGCTTGGTGCGACTAGCGGAGACCCAAGAGACCCAGTACTTC. Its translation is CASSLVRLAETQETQYF.

Worth noting for this clone: The identical CDR3 is also encoded by other nucleotide sequences in the sample. The chain employs TRBV2 and TRBJ1-5, with 7 bases that match TRBD1. Per germline, CDR1 SNHLY and CDR2 FYNNEI. V gave up 4 bases and J gave up 2 bases; unmatched junction bases: 2. The CDR3 contains 14 residues. CDR3 residues: CASSGQGGNQPQHF. CDR3 coding DNA: TGTGCCAGCAGTGGACAGGGAGGCAATCAGCCCCAGCATTTT.

The chain links TRBV28 to TRBJ1-1; 9 nucleotides line up with TRBD1. V dropped 9 bases and J dropped 5; count of bases not matched to a gene: 7. The CDR3 extends over 13 amino acids. The germline CDR1 and CDR2 sequences are MDHEN and SYDVKM. CDR3 protein: CASITGGRTEAFF. Written as DNA, the CDR3 is TGTGCCAGTATTACAGGGGGCAGGACTGAAGCTTTCTTT.

V usage is TRBV5-1 and J usage is TRBJ1-1; 7 positions agree with TRBD1. The CDR3 totals 15 residues. Germline CDR1 reads SGHRS; CDR2 reads YFSETQ. The junction had 8 bases not matched to a gene; V was cut back by 4 bases and J by 2 bases. The CDR3 nucleotides read TGCGCCAGCAGCGCAAACCGGGACAGAAACACTGAAGCTTTCTTT. As protein: CASSANRDRNTEAFF.

The rearrangement uses TRBV28 and TRBJ2-5, with TRBD2 as a possible D gene (6 bases). The CDR3 is 16 amino acids. Trimming pared 4 bases from V and 1 base from J, leaving 16 bases between. Germline CDR1 reads MDHEN; CDR2 reads SYDVKM. Written as DNA, the CDR3 is TGTGCCAGCAGTTCACTCAGCGGGCTCAGCCAAGAGACCCAGTACTTC. This sequence encodes CASSSLSGLSQETQYF.

The gene calls are TRBV6-5 and TRBJ1-5; a possible D gene is TRBD1 (6 bases). The CDR3 has 15 amino acids. Germline-derived CDR1 and CDR2 are MNHEY and SVGAGI. V dropped 9 bases and J dropped 0 bases, with 15 bases sitting between them. The CDR3 DNA is TGTGCCAGGAACCTGGACAGTTATAGCAATCAGCCCCAGCATTTT. Amino acid sequence: CARNLDSYSNQPQHF.